These 20 T cell receptor beta chains originate from one sample sequenced in a study of T cells in localized non-small cell lung cancer. Method: immunoSEQ multiplex PCR; TCRdb's copy keeps in-frame clones and lacks some. This table holds approximately 28,000 clones, roughly 84% found once. The starting material was peripheral blood mononuclear cells, obtained before any cancer treatment. These receptors were taken from a man aged 40-75 years with stage III lung adenocarcinoma.

The chain carries TRBV2 and TRBJ1-4, with 7 bases lining up with TRBD1. The CDR3 is 14 residues long. With 7 bases clipped from V and 8 bases from J, the junction kept 10 bases outside the gene matches. Germline V gives CDR1 SNHLY, CDR2 FYNNEI. DNA of the CDR3: TGTGCCAGCAACCACAGGGGTTTAAAAGAAAAACTGTTTTTT. Amino acids: CASNHRGLKEKLFF. The full variable domain, rest sourced from reference TRBV2 and TRBJ1-4, is EPEVTQTPSHQVTQMGQEVILRCVPISNHLYFYWYRQILGQKVEFLVSFYNNEISEKSEIFDDQFSVERPDGSNFTLKIRSTKLEDSAMYFCASNHRGLKEKLFFGSGTQLSVL.

This rearrangement joins TRBV5-4 to TRBJ2-3; maybe TRBD2 (7 bases). V was shortened by 4 bases and J by 0 bases, with 18 bases between the two germline ends. The CDR3 contains 17 residues. Germline assignment: CDR1 SGHNT and CDR2 YYREEE (reference sequence). CDR3 in DNA: TGTGCCAGCAGCCGGGGGGCTAGCCTGTTTAGCACAGATACGCAGTATTTT. It yields the protein CASSRGASLFSTDTQYF.

The chain combines TRBV6-6 with TRBJ1-2, with 9 nucleotides matching TRBD1. V shed 5 bases, J shed 8 bases, and the junction held 12 bases outside the gene matches. The CDR3 spans 15 residues. Germline CDR1 and CDR2: MNHNY and SVGAGI (reference sequence). This chain's CDR3 is CASSQRTGEKGGYTF. CDR3 nucleotide sequence: TGTGCCAGCAGTCAGCGGACAGGGGAGAAGGGAGGCTACACCTTC.

The chain links TRBV5-1 to TRBJ1-5, with D maybe TRBD1 (5 bases). Trimming removed 4 bases from V and 8 bases from J, with 16 bases in between. This CDR3 is built from 14 residues. The germline V gene has CDR1 SGHRS and CDR2 YFSETQ. The CDR3 nucleotides are TGCGCCAGCAGCCCATCCGGGGTAGGGGAGCCCCAGCATTTT. This encodes CASSPSGVGEPQHF.

The chain is built from TRBV4-2 and TRBJ1-1; a possible D gene is TRBD1 (6 bases). The germline V and J ends were trimmed by 4 bases and 0 bases, with 9 bases remaining between them. Germline values: CDR1 LGHNA, CDR2 YNFKEQ. This CDR3 spans 14 amino acids. The CDR3 region is CASSRGGVNTEAFF. CDR3 DNA sequence: TGTGCCAGCAGCCGAGGGGGGGTGAACACTGAAGCTTTCTTT.

The V call is TRBV19, the J call TRBJ2-1, with a tentative D call TRBD2 (6 bases). This CDR3 has 16 residues. Germline V gives CDR1 LNHDA, CDR2 SQIVND (reference sequence). Trimming stripped 0 bases from V and 0 bases from J, with 9 bases between. The CDR3 region is CASSIDHGSSYNEQFF. CDR3 sequence (DNA): TGTGCCAGTAGTATAGATCACGGGAGCTCCTACAATGAGCAGTTCTTC.

The genes are TRBV9 and TRBJ2-1; 7 nucleotides agree with TRBD1. Looked up from germline, CDR1 is SGDLS and CDR2 is YYNGEE. V shed 3 bases, J shed 7 bases, and the junction held 7 bases outside the gene matches. The CDR3 has 14 amino acids. This chain's CDR3 is CASSEGGLVNEQFF. DNA for the CDR3: TGTGCCAGCAGCGAAGGGGGCCTTGTGAATGAGCAGTTCTTC.

This clone has just a few counts. The CDR3 nucleotides read TGCAGCGTTGGGGGGGTCACGGATACGCAGTATTTT. This encodes CSVGGVTDTQYF. The chain carries TRBV29-1 and TRBJ2-3, with D possibly being TRBD2 (6 bases). V was clipped by 4 bases and J by 6 bases, with 11 bases between them. CDR1 SQVTM and CDR2 ANQGSEA come from the germline V gene. The CDR3 contains 12 residues.

This clone was seen only a few times. The chain links TRBV6-1 to TRBJ2-5; 11 positions match TRBD1. Germline assignment: CDR1 MNHNS and CDR2 SASEGT. This CDR3 is 13 amino acids long. V lost 7 bases to trimming and J lost 7 bases; unmatched junction nucleotides: 5. The CDR3 region has the DNA TGTGCCAGCATAAGGGACAGGGGGGGGACCCAGTACTTC. Its protein is CASIRDRGGTQYF.

This chain links TRBV2 with TRBJ2-7; 9 bases are a match to TRBD1. Germline V gene sequence: CDR1 SNHLY, CDR2 FYNNEI. V was clipped by 10 bases and J by 3 bases; unmatched bases: 1. The CDR3 spans 11 residues. The CDR3 nucleotides are TGTGCCACGGGACAGGGCTACGAGCAGTACGTC. Translation: CATGQGYEQYV.

The chain carries TRBV2 and TRBJ2-7; D possibly corresponds to TRBD1 (5 bases). Trimming left V 5 bases short and J 6 bases short, with 14 bases between. CDR1 and CDR2 (germline): SNHLY, FYNNEI. This CDR3 has 13 amino acids. The CDR3 bases are TGTGCCAGCAGTACTCTAGGGGTAGGCGAGCAGTACGTC. Encoded protein: CASSTLGVGEQYV.

Comment on this clone: One end of the junction varies from germline; a read error may be responsible. The genes are TRBV18 and TRBJ1-1; TRBD1 agrees at 8 bases. Germline V gives CDR1 KGHSH, CDR2 LQKENI. This CDR3 is 19 amino acids long. CDR3 amino acids: CASSPQIPDRALLNTGAFF. DNA for the CDR3: TGTGCCAGCTCACCACAAATCCCGGACAGGGCGCTTTTGAACACTGGAGCTTTCTTT.

The V and J genes are TRBV11-2 and TRBJ2-1; D is possibly TRBD2 (6 bases). The V gene lost 1 base and the J gene lost 10 bases, with 11 bases spanning the gap. CDR1 and CDR2 (germline): SGHAT, FQNNGV. The CDR3 covers 13 residues. The CDR3 here is CASSLAGSREQFF. The CDR3 DNA follows: TGTGCCAGCAGCTTAGCCGGGAGCCGGGAGCAGTTCTTC.

CDR3 sequence: CASSLRGGANNSPLHF. The CDR3 DNA is TGTGCCAGCAGCTTAAGGGGGGGGGCCAATAATTCACCCCTCCACTTT. This chain joins TRBV7-2 and TRBJ1-6, with D tentatively TRBD1 (6 bases). The CDR3 is 16 amino acids. In germline, CDR1 is SGHTA, CDR2 FQGNSA. The germline V and J ends were trimmed by 2 bases and 5 bases, with 13 bases remaining between them.

The chain links TRBV5-1 to TRBJ2-3, with D perhaps TRBD2 (5 bases). This CDR3 spans 17 amino acids. Germline values: CDR1 SGHRS, CDR2 YFSETQ. The V and J ends lost 0 bases and 1 base respectively, with 15 bases between them. The CDR3 bases are TGCGCCAGCAGCTTGGCCAATCCGGGATATGGCACAGATACGCAGTATTTT. It encodes CASSLANPGYGTDTQYF.

This sequence joins TRBV2 and TRBJ2-7; D ambiguous. CDR3 length: 14 amino acids. Germline V gives CDR1 SNHLY, CDR2 FYNNEI. V lost 6 bases and J lost 0, with 12 bases in between. CDR3 coding DNA: TGTGCCAGCAGGCAGAGGAGTTCCTCCTACGAGCAGTACTTC. Amino acid sequence: CASRQRSSSYEQYF. Full variable domain (outside the CDR3, taken from reference TRBV2 and TRBJ2-7): EPEVTQTPSHQVTQMGQEVILRCVPISNHLYFYWYRQILGQKVEFLVSFYNNEISEKSEIFDDQFSVERPDGSNFTLKIRSTKLEDSAMYFCASRQRSSSYEQYFGPGTRLTVT.

The chain couples TRBV5-1 to TRBJ2-3, with 10 positions matching TRBD2. Per the germline V gene, CDR1 is SGHRS and CDR2 is YFSETQ. With 4 bases clipped from V and 0 bases from J, the junction kept 8 bases outside the gene matches. The CDR3 sequence is 17 residues long. The CDR3 sequence is CASSPSRTSGSTDTQYF. The CDR3, as DNA: TGCGCCAGCAGCCCTAGTAGGACTAGCGGAAGCACAGATACGCAGTATTTT. The full variable domain, in which reference TRBV5-1 and TRBJ2-3 provide the parts outside the CDR3, is KAGVTQTPRYLIKTRGQQVTLSCSPISGHRSVSWYQQTPGQGLQFLFEYFSETQRNKGNFPGRFSGRQFSNSRSEMNVSTLELGDSALYLCASSPSRTSGSTDTQYFGPGTRLTVL.

This sequence joins TRBV6-1 and TRBJ1-5, with a possible D match to TRBD1 (5 bases). Germline V lookup: CDR1 MNHNS, CDR2 SASEGT. CDR3 size: 14 residues. Trimming removed 3 bases at V and 3 bases at J, with 9 bases between. For the CDR3, the DNA is TGTGCCAGCAGTGATGTGGGGGTCAATCAGCCCCAGCATTTT. Translated: CASSDVGVNQPQHF.

V usage is TRBV28 and J usage is TRBJ2-7; D may be TRBD1 (6 bases). Germline V gene lookup returns CDR1 MDHEN and CDR2 SYDVKM. Trimming removed 6 bases at V and 3 bases at J, with 15 bases between. This CDR3 has 14 residues. DNA of the CDR3: TGTGCCAGCAGCTTAGGACAGCCCTTCTACGAGCAGTACGTC. It codes for CASSLGQPFYEQYV.

V and J are TRBV11-2 and TRBJ2-2; D gene unclear. CDR1 and CDR2 (germline): SGHAT, FQNNGV. There are 14 residues in the CDR3. V was shortened by 1 base and J by 5 bases, with 8 bases between the two germline ends. The CDR3 region has the DNA TGTGCCAGCAGCTTAGGTTTGAAAACCGGGGAGCTGTTTTTT. Its protein is CASSLGLKTGELFF.